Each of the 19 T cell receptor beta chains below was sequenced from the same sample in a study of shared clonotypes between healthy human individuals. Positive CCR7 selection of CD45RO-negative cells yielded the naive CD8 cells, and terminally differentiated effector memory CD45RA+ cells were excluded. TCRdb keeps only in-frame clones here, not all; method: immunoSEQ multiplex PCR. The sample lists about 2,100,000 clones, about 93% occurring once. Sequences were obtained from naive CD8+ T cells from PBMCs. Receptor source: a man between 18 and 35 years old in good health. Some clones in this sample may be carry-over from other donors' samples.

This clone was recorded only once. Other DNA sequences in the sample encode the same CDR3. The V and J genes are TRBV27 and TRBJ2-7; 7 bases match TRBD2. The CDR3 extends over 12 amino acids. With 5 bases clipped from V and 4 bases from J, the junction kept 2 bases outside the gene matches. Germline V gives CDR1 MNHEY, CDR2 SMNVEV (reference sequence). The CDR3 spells CASSGGRYEQYF. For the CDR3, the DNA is TGTGCCAGCAGTGGCGGGAGATACGAGCAGTACTTC.

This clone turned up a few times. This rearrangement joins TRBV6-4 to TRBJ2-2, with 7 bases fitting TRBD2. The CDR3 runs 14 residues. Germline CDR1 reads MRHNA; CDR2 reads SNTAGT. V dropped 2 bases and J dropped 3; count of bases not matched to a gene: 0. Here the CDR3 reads CASSDGRDTGELFF. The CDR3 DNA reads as TGTGCCAGCAGTGACGGGAGGGACACCGGGGAGCTGTTTTTT.

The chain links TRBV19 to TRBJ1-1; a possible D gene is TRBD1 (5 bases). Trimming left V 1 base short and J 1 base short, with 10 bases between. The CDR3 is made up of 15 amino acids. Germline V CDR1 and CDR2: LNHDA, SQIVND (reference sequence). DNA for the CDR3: TGTGCCAGTAGTATAGGTCAGGGATGGAACACTGAAGCTTTCTTT. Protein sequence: CASSIGQGWNTEAFF.

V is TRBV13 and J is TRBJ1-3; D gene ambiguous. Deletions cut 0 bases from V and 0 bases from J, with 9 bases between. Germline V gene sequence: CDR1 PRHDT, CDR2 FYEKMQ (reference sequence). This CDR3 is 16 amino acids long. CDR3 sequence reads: CASSLGQVTSGNTIYF. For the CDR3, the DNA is TGTGCCAGCAGCTTAGGTCAGGTGACCTCTGGAAACACCATATATTTT.

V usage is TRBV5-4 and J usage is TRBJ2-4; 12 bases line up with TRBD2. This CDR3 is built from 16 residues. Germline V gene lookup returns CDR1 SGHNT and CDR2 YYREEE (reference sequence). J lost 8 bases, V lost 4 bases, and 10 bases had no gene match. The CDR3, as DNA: TGTGCCAGCAGCCCGGGACTAGCGGGCCTCGGGGACATTCAGTACTTC. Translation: CASSPGLAGLGDIQYF.

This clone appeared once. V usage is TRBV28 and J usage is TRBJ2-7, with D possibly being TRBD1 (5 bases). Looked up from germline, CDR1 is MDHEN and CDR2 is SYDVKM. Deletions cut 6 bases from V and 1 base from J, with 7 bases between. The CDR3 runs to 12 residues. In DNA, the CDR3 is TGTGCCAGCAGAGGGGCTTCCTACGAGCAGTACTTC. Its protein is CASRGASYEQYF.

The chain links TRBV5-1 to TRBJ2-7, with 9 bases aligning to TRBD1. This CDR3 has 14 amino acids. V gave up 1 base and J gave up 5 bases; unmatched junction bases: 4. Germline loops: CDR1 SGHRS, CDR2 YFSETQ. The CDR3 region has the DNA TGCGCCAGCAGCTTGACAGGGGGCATCCACGAGCAGTACTTC. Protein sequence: CASSLTGGIHEQYF.

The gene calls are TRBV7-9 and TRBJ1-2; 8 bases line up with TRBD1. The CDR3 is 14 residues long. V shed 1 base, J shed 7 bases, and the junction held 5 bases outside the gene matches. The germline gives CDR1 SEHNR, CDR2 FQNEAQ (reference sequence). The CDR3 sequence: CASSLGTGQSGYTF. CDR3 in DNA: TGTGCCAGCAGCTTAGGGACAGGGCAATCTGGCTACACCTTC. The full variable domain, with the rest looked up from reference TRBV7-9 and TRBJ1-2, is DTGVSQNPRHKITKRGQNVTFRCDPISEHNRLYWYRQTLGQGPEFLTYFQNEAQLEKSRLLSDRFSAERPKGSFSTLEIQRTEQGDSAMYLCASSLGTGQSGYTFGSGTRLTVV.

The CDR3 reads CASSRNRALNTEAFF. Written as DNA, the CDR3 is TGTGCCAGCAGCAGGAACAGAGCCCTGAACACTGAAGCTTTCTTT. This rearrangement joins TRBV6-1 to TRBJ1-1; D is unresolved. V lost 6 bases to trimming and J lost 0 bases, with 14 bases between them. Germline values: CDR1 MNHNS, CDR2 SASEGT. CDR3 size: 15 residues.

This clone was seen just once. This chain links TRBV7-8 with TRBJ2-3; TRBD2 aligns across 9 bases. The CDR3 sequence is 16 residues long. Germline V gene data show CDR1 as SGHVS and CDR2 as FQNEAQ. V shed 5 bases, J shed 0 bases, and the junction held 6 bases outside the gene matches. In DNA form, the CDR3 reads TGTGCCAGCAGCCCGACCGGGACTAGCAGCACAGATACGCAGTATTTT. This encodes CASSPTGTSSTDTQYF.

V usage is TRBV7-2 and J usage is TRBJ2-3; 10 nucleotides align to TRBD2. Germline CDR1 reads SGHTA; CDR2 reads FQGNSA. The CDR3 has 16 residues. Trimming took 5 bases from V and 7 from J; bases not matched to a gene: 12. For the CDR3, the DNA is TGTGCCAGCAGCAAAGAGAGGCTAGCGGGAGAGTATACGCAGTATTTT. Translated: CASSKERLAGEYTQYF.

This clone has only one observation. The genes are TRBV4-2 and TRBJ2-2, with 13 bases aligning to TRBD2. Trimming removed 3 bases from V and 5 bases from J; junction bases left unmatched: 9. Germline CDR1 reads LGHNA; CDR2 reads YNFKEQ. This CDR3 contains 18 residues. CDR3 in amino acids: CASSQWTSGSPGTGELFF. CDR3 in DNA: TGTGCCAGCAGCCAGTGGACTAGCGGGAGCCCCGGGACCGGGGAGCTGTTTTTT.

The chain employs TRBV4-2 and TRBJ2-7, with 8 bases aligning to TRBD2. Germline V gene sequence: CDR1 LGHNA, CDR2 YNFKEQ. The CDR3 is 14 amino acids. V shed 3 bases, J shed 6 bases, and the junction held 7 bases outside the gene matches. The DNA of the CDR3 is TGTGCCAGCAGCCAGCCCGGGACTAGTCGCGAGCAGTACTTC. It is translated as CASSQPGTSREQYF.

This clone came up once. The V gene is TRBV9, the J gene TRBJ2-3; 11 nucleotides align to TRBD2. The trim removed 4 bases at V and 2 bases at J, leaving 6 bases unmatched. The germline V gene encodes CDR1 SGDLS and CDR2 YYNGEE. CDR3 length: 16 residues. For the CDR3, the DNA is TGTGCCAGCAGCTCGGGACTAGCGGCCTACACAGATACGCAGTATTTT. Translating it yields CASSSGLAAYTDTQYF.

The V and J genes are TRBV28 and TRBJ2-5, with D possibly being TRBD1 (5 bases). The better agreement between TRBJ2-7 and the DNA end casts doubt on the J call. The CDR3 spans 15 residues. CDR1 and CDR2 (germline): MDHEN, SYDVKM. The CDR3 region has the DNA TGTGCCAGCAGTTTAAAGGCCAGGGTGGGTCACGAGCAGTACTTC. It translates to CASSLKARVGHEQYF.

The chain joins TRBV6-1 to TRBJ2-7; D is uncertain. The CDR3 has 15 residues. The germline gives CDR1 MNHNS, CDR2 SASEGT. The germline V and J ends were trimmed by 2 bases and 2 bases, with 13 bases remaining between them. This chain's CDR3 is CASSERARLTYEQYF. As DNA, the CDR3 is TGTGCCAGCAGTGAAAGGGCGAGGCTCACCTACGAGCAGTACTTC.

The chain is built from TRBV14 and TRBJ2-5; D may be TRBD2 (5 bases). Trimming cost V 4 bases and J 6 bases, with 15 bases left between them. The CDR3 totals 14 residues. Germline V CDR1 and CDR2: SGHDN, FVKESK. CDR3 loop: CASSLRGSVKTQYF. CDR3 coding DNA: TGTGCCAGCAGCCTCCGAGGGAGTGTAAAGACCCAGTACTTC.

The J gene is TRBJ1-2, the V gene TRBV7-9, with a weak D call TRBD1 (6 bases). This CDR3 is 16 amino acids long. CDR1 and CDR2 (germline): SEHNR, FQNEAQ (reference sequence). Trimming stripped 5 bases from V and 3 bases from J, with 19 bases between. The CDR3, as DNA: TGTGCCAGCAGCCAAACCGGGACACCCACACACTATGGCTACACCTTC. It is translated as CASSQTGTPTHYGYTF.

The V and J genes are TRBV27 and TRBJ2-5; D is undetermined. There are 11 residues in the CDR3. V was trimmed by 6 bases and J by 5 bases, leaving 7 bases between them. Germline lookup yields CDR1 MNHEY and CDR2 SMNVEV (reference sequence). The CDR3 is CASSNAETQYF. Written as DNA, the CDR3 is TGTGCCAGCAGCAACGCGGAGACCCAGTACTTC.